The rows below give T cell receptor beta chains drawn from one sample of a study of blood T cell repertoires in COVID-19. The method was immunoSEQ multiplex PCR; TCRdb's version includes in-frame clones alone and lacks a portion of them. The data contain approximately 150,000 clones, over 70% of them singletons. The sequencing sample was made of peripheral blood. These receptors all stem from a man in his forties or fifties with active or convalescent COVID-19. Both conserved end residues are part of each CDR3. D genes are given only for firm matches. The listing skips clone size in some rows; elsewhere it reads once, few, many or a size class.

D: NA
J: TRBJ1-1
V: TRBV12-5
size: NA
DNA: TGTGCTAGTGGAAACAGCCCGAACACTGAAGCTTTCTTT
CDR3: CASGNSPNTEAFF

D: TRBD1
J: TRBJ1-6
V: TRBV12-3/TRBV12-4
size: few
DNA: TGTGCCAGCAGTCCGGGACAGAATTCACCCCTCCACTTT
CDR3: CASSPGQNSPLHF

D: TRBD2
J: TRBJ2-7
V: TRBV10-2
size: NA
DNA: TGCGCCAGCAGATTTAGCGGGAGGGCCAACGAGCAGTACTTC
CDR3: CASRFSGRANEQYF

D: NA
J: TRBJ1-2
V: TRBV27
size: NA
DNA: TGTGCCAGCAGCGGGACACCCTATGGCTACACCTTC
CDR3: CASSGTPYGYTF

D: TRBD1
J: TRBJ1-1
V: TRBV7-9
size: NA
DNA: TGTGCCAGCAGGTCCGACAGGGGATGGGCTGAAGCTTTCTTT
CDR3: CASRSDRGWAEAFF

D: NA
J: TRBJ1-5
V: TRBV29-1
size: NA
DNA: TGCAGCGTTGGGGGGGGGCAGGCAAATCAGCCCCAGCATTTT
CDR3: CSVGGGQANQPQHF

D: NA
J: TRBJ1-2
V: TRBV25-1
size: NA
DNA: TGTGCCAGCAGTGCCTATGGTGGCTACACCTTC
CDR3: CASSAYGGYTF

D: NA
J: TRBJ1-3
V: TRBV3-1/TRBV3-2
size: NA
DNA: TGTGCCAGCAGCCAAGATTGGGGGGGATCCCCCTCTGGAAACACCATATATTTT
CDR3: CASSQDWGGSPSGNTIYF

D: TRBD2
J: TRBJ2-1
V: TRBV6-2/TRBV6-3
size: NA
DNA: TGTGCCAGCAGTTACTCGACTAGCGGGGTTAATGAGCAGTTCTTC
CDR3: CASSYSTSGVNEQFF

D: TRBD2
J: TRBJ2-1
V: TRBV12-5
size: NA
DNA: TGTGCTAGTGGTTTGTCTGCCCTAGCGGGACCCTACAATGAGCAGTTCTTC
CDR3: CASGLSALAGPYNEQFF

D: NA
J: TRBJ1-1
V: TRBV10-1
size: NA
DNA: TGCGCCAGCAGTGAGTCGGCAGCGGGAGCTGAAGCTTTCTTT
CDR3: CASSESAAGAEAFF

D: NA
J: TRBJ1-1
V: TRBV28
size: NA
DNA: TGTGCCAGCAGTATAGACACAGGACGCTTGGGAGCTTTCTTT
CDR3: CASSIDTGRLGAFF

D: TRBD1
J: TRBJ1-2
V: TRBV5-1
size: few
DNA: TGCGCCAGCGGAACCGGACAGGGGGCGTGGGGCTACACCTTC
CDR3: CASGTGQGAWGYTF

D: TRBD1
J: TRBJ1-1
V: TRBV28
size: once
DNA: TGTGCCAGCAGTAGGACAGGGAACACTGAAGCTTTCTTT
CDR3: CASSRTGNTEAFF

D: NA
J: TRBJ1-5
V: TRBV11-2
size: NA
DNA: TGTGCCAGCAGCACAGCTAGCAATCAGCCCCAGCATTTT
CDR3: CASSTASNQPQHF

D: NA
J: TRBJ2-4
V: TRBV19
size: NA
DNA: TGTGCCAGTACCTCTCGGGACAACCCGACCTTTGGGGAAAACATTCAGTACTTC
CDR3: CASTSRDNPTFGENIQYF

D: NA
J: TRBJ2-7
V: TRBV5-6
size: many
DNA: TGTGCCAGCAGCTTGCAAGCCAACGAGCAGTACTTC
CDR3: CASSLQANEQYF

D: NA
J: TRBJ1-6
V: TRBV19
size: NA
DNA: TGTGCCAGCTCGACAGCTTTGGATAATTCACCCCTCCACTTT
CDR3: CASSTALDNSPLHF

D: TRBD1
J: TRBJ2-3
V: TRBV7-6
size: once
DNA: TGTGCCAGCAGCTTAGCGGGACAGGGGGCTGAAGATACGCAGTATTTT
CDR3: CASSLAGQGAEDTQYF

D: TRBD2
J: TRBJ2-7
V: TRBV7-2
size: NA
DNA: TGTGCCAGCAGCCCTGGACTAGCTCCATACGAGCAGTACTTC
CDR3: CASSPGLAPYEQYF

D: TRBD1
J: TRBJ1-2
V: TRBV28
size: NA
DNA: TGTGCCAGCACTCTAAATCTAGGACAGGGGCACTATGGCTACACCTTC
CDR3: CASTLNLGQGHYGYTF

D: NA
J: TRBJ2-5
V: TRBV15
size: NA
DNA: TGTGCCACCAGCAGAGAAGCTAGCGTTGAGACCCAGTACTTC
CDR3: CATSREASVETQYF

D: NA
J: TRBJ2-5
V: TRBV2
size: NA
DNA: TGTGCCAGCAGTGAAGCTAGCGGCTTTCTTCAAGAGACCCAGTACTTC
CDR3: CASSEASGFLQETQYF

D: NA
J: TRBJ1-1
V: TRBV7-9
size: NA
DNA: TGTGCCAGCAGCTTAGTTTCTCGGGGGAACACTGAAGCTTTCTTT
CDR3: CASSLVSRGNTEAFF

D: NA
J: TRBJ2-3
V: TRBV28
size: NA
DNA: TGTGCCAGCAGGGGGGCGGGGAGGGGAGAGGCAGATACGCAGTATTTT
CDR3: CASRGAGRGEADTQYF

D: NA
J: TRBJ2-1
V: TRBV6-4
size: NA
DNA: TGTGCCAGCAGTGACCCTAATACTAATGAGCAGTTCTTC
CDR3: CASSDPNTNEQFF

D: NA
J: TRBJ2-1
V: TRBV28
size: NA
DNA: TGTGCCAGCAGATTACCGGGACTTGATAACAATGAGCAGTTCTTC
CDR3: CASRLPGLDNNEQFF